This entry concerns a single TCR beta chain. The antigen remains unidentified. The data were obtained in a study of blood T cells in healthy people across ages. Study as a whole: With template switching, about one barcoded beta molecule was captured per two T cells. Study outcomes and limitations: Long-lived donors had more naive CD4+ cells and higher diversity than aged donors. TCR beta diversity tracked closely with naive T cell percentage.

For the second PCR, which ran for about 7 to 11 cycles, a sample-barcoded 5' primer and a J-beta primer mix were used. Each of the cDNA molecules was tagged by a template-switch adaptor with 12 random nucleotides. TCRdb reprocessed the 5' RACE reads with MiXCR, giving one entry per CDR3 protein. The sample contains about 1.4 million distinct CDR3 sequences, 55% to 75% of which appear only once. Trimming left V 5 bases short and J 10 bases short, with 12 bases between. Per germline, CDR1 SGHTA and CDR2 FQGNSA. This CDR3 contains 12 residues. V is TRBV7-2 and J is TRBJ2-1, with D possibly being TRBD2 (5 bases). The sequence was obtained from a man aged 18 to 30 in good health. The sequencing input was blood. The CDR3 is CASSQARGEQFF. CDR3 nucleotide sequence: TGTGCCAGCAGCCAGGCACGGGGAGAGCAGTTCTTC.